One sample yielded the 9 T cell receptor beta chains listed below, sequenced in a study of cytomegalovirus exposure and HLA in healthy donors. It was with 60 Vbeta and 13 Jbeta primers that the PCR ran. TCRdb's table, derived via immunoSEQ multiplex PCR, lists solely in-frame clones and lacks some. The profile shows 90,000 to 110,000 clones, 70% to 80% of them singletons. Sequenced: PBMCs. These receptors originate from a young man in good health and CMV-seronegative.

This clone was detected only a few times. This chain connects TRBV4-2 to TRBJ2-7, with TRBD1 matching 8 bases. The length of the CDR3 is 15 residues. V shed 4 bases and J 0 bases; nucleotides not matched to a gene: 5. Germline CDR1 is LGHNA and CDR2 is YNFKEQ. CDR3 sequence reads: CASSLPDRDSYEQYF. CDR3 nucleotides: TGTGCCAGCAGCCTCCCGGACAGGGACTCCTACGAGCAGTACTTC.

The chain joins TRBV7-9 to TRBJ2-2, with 9 bases that match TRBD2. The CDR3 contains 15 residues. V shed 1 base, J shed 5 bases, and the junction held 2 bases outside the gene matches. CDR1 SEHNR and CDR2 FQNEAQ come from the germline V gene (reference sequence). DNA of the CDR3: TGTGCCAGCAGCTTAGGTACTAGCGGGACCGGGGAGCTGTTTTTT. It codes for CASSLGTSGTGELFF.

As for this clone: The conserved closing phenylalanine or tryptophan is absent in this CDR3, likely reflecting a read error. This sequence joins TRBV6-6 and TRBJ1-1; possible D gene TRBD1, 6 bases. CDR1 and CDR2 (germline): MNHNY, SVGAGI (reference sequence). V was cut by 2 bases and J by 7 bases, with 14 bases left in between. CDR3 length: 14 amino acids. CDR3 nucleotides: TGTGCCAGCAGTTACCGAGGGGGTGATATTGAAGCTTTCCTT. Protein product: CASSYRGGDIEAFL.

This clone was seen more than once but under ten times. The chain links TRBV5-1 to TRBJ2-1; D is unresolved. Per germline, CDR1 SGHRS and CDR2 YFSETQ. V lost 4 bases, J lost 1 base, and 9 bases lay in between. This CDR3 comprises 14 residues. The DNA of the CDR3 is TGCGCCAGCAGCGAGGATGGTTCCTACAATGAGCAGTTCTTC. Amino acids: CASSEDGSYNEQFF.

The V call is TRBV7-2, the J call TRBJ2-3, with D possibly matching TRBD2 (5 bases). Trimming removed 1 base at V and 5 bases at J, with 16 bases between. Germline V CDR1 and CDR2: SGHTA, FQGNSA. The CDR3 length is 16 residues. The CDR3 DNA reads as TGTGCCAGCAGCTTAGTCGCGGGCCTAGGAGAAGATACGCAGTATTTT. Encoded protein: CASSLVAGLGEDTQYF.

This clone occurred once. The V call is TRBV2, the J call TRBJ2-1; D is possibly TRBD1 (6 bases). Germline V lookup: CDR1 SNHLY, CDR2 FYNNEI. V was trimmed by 4 bases and J by 7 bases, leaving 20 bases between them. This CDR3 contains 16 residues. The CDR3 bases are TGTGCCAGCAGTGTACTCGACAGGTCCTCGGGGAATGAGCAGTTCTTC. The encoded protein is CASSVLDRSSGNEQFF.

The chain's CDR3 is CASSPPRQGGATNEKLFF. The CDR3 bases are TGTGCCAGTAGTCCACCGAGACAGGGCGGTGCAACTAATGAAAAACTGTTTTTT. The chain is built from TRBV19 and TRBJ1-4; 7 bases line up with TRBD1. The trim removed 5 bases at V and 0 bases at J, leaving 12 bases unmatched. Per the germline V gene, CDR1 is LNHDA and CDR2 is SQIVND (reference sequence). This CDR3 region has 18 residues.

The chain links TRBV4-1 to TRBJ1-5; D may be TRBD1 (5 bases). The V gene lost 8 bases and the J gene lost 7 bases, with 18 bases spanning the gap. Germline lookup yields CDR1 MGHRA and CDR2 YSYEKL. The CDR3 totals 14 residues. In DNA, the CDR3 is TGCGCCAGCGGCTCCCTGGACCGGGGGCAGCCCCAGCATTTT. This codes for CASGSLDRGQPQHF.

The chain combines TRBV7-7 with TRBJ2-5, with D hard to call. Trimming cost V 1 base and J 5 bases, with 8 bases left between them. From germline, CDR1 is SSHAT and CDR2 FNYEAQ (reference sequence). The CDR3 extends over 13 amino acids. The CDR3, as DNA: TGTGCCAGCAGCTTAGGGTTCCGGGAGACCCAGTACTTC. Protein product: CASSLGFRETQYF.